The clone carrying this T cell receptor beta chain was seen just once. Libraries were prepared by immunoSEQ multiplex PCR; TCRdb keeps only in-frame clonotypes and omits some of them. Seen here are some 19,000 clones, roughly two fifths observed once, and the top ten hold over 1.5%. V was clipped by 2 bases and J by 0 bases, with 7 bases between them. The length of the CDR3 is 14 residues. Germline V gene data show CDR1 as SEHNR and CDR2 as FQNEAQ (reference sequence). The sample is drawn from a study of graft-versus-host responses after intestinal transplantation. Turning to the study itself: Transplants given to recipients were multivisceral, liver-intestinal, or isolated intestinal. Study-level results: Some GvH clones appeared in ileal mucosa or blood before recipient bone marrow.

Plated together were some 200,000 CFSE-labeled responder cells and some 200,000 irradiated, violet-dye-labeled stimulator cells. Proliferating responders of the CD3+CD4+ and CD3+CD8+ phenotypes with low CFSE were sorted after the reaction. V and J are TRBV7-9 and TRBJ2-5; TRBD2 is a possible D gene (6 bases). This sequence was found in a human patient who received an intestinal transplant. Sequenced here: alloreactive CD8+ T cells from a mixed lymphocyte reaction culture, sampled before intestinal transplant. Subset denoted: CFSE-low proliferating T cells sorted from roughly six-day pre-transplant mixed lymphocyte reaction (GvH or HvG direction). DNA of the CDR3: TGTGCCAGCAGCTTAAGGGACTACCAAGAGACCCAGTACTTC. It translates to CASSLRDYQETQYF.